The 14 T cell receptor beta chains given below trace back to one sample, sequenced in a study of blood T cell repertoires in COVID-19. The repertoire was sequenced with immunoSEQ multiplex PCR; TCRdb's copy has only in-frame clones and lacks some. Altogether around 100,000 clones are present, roughly 70% being singletons, with the ten largest covering around 3.9%. Sequenced material: peripheral blood. These receptors were obtained from a man between 65 and 85 years old with COVID-19, enrolled during active disease.

The chain couples TRBV2 to TRBJ1-2; D not certain. Looked up from germline, CDR1 is SNHLY and CDR2 is FYNNEI. V lost 3 bases, J lost 5 bases, and 4 bases lay in between. The CDR3 covers 11 residues. The CDR3 loop reads CASSDMYGYTF. The CDR3 DNA follows: TGTGCCAGCAGTGATATGTATGGCTACACCTTC.

V is TRBV24-1 and J is TRBJ2-1; D uncertain. V shed 4 bases and J shed 3 bases, with 12 bases lying between them. Germline V gene data show CDR1 as KGHDR and CDR2 as SFDVKD. There are 15 residues in the CDR3. The CDR3 is CATSEMYSHYNEQFF. In DNA form, the CDR3 reads TGTGCCACCAGTGAGATGTACAGCCACTACAATGAGCAGTTCTTC.

This clone has only one observation. The chain couples TRBV3-1 (or the pseudogene TRBV3-2) to TRBJ1-6; tentatively, D is TRBD1 (6 bases). Germline V gives CDR1 LGHDT, CDR2 YNNKEL (reference sequence). The CDR3 has 18 residues. Trimming stripped 4 bases from V and 7 bases from J, with 23 bases between. The CDR3 is CASSPSPRTGTLNSPLHF. In DNA form, the CDR3 reads TGTGCCAGCAGCCCAAGCCCACGAACAGGGACCCTAAATTCACCCCTCCACTTT.

This clone was counted a few times. V gene TRBV11-1 combines with J gene TRBJ1-2; 9 bases are shared with TRBD1. From germline, CDR1 is SGHAT and CDR2 FQDESV (reference sequence). Losses at the gene ends were 3 bases for V and 6 bases for J; bases not matched to a gene: 11. This CDR3 has 16 residues. In DNA form, the CDR3 reads TGTGCCAGCAGCTTCGTGGGGACCTGGGACAGGGATGGCTACACCTTC. It encodes CASSFVGTWDRDGYTF.

This chain connects TRBV11-2 to TRBJ2-3; 8 positions agree with TRBD1. Germline V CDR1 and CDR2: SGHAT, FQNNGV. This CDR3 has 14 amino acids. V was pared by 5 bases and J by 8 bases, with 9 bases of the junction left unmatched. The CDR3 is CASSAGTGSSTQYF. DNA of the CDR3: TGTGCCAGCAGCGCCGGGACAGGTTCTTCTACGCAGTATTTT.

The chain links TRBV6-2 or TRBV6-3 to TRBJ2-1; 12 positions match TRBD2. J gave up 5 bases and V 6 bases, and 5 bases lay outside the gene matches. Germline lookup yields CDR1 MNHEY and CDR2 SVGEGT. This CDR3 has 15 residues. The CDR3 DNA is TGTGCCAGCAGCCTAGCGGGAGGGCCGAACAATGAGCAGTTCTTC. This gives the protein CASSLAGGPNNEQFF.

The V and J genes are TRBV2 and TRBJ2-1; TRBD2 aligns across 9 bases. Trimming took 4 bases from V and 16 from J; bases not matched to a gene: 8. The germline V gene has CDR1 SNHLY and CDR2 FYNNEI. CDR3 length equals 12 residues. Here the CDR3 DNA reads TGTGCCAGCAGTGGATCTAGCGGGAACGAATTCTTC. It encodes CASSGSSGNEFF.

J is TRBJ2-3 and V is TRBV29-1; unclear D gene. Trimming cost V 5 bases and J 10 bases, with 7 bases left between them. Per germline, CDR1 SQVTM and CDR2 ANQGSEA. This CDR3 is 9 amino acids long. The CDR3 here is CSVRFPQYF. The CDR3 DNA is TGCAGCGTTCGGTTTCCGCAGTATTTT.

The V gene is TRBV3-1 (or the pseudogene TRBV3-2), the J gene TRBJ1-2, with 9 nucleotides matching TRBD1. The germline CDR1 and CDR2 sequences are LGHDT and YNNKEL (reference sequence). The CDR3 runs to 14 residues. V shed 4 bases, J shed 5 bases, and the junction held 5 bases outside the gene matches. This chain's CDR3 is CASSLGTGIYGYTF. CDR3 nucleotides: TGTGCCAGCAGCCTCGGGACAGGGATATATGGCTACACCTTC.

The chain employs TRBV10-3 and TRBJ1-1, with TRBD1 matching over 8 bases. Germline CDR1 and CDR2: ENHRY and SYGVKD. This CDR3 has 15 amino acids. Trimming removed 10 bases from V and 1 base from J; junction bases left unmatched: 11. CDR3 loop: CATDRGLTPNTEAFF. CDR3 DNA: TGTGCCACCGACAGGGGCCTGACCCCGAACACTGAAGCTTTCTTT.

The chain is built from TRBV28 and TRBJ1-2; TRBD1 agrees at 10 bases. This CDR3 spans 15 amino acids. Germline V CDR1 and CDR2: MDHEN, SYDVKM. V shed 4 bases and J 8 bases; nucleotides not matched to a gene: 10. Written as DNA, the CDR3 is TGTGCCAGCAGTTCCCCACTCCGGGACAGGGGCGGCTACACCTTC. Translating gives CASSSPLRDRGGYTF.

The chain links TRBV27 to TRBJ2-7; TRBD2 matches at 14 bases. Trimming removed 6 bases from V and 3 bases from J; junction bases left unmatched: 16. The CDR3 loop spans 19 amino acids. Germline values: CDR1 MNHEY, CDR2 SMNVEV (reference sequence). The CDR3 sequence is CASSSVPGLAGEKIYEQYF. The CDR3 DNA follows: TGTGCCAGCAGCAGTGTCCCGGGACTAGCGGGAGAAAAGATCTACGAGCAGTACTTC.

The CDR3 region is CASSTTGGGSYEQYF. As DNA, the CDR3 is TGTGCCAGCAGTACAACAGGGGGTGGTTCCTACGAGCAGTACTTC. The genes are TRBV7-2 and TRBJ2-7; 8 bases map to TRBD1. CDR3 length: 15 amino acids. Trimming removed 6 bases from V and 1 base from J; junction bases left unmatched: 8. Germline CDR1 SGHTA, CDR2 FQGNSA.

The chain carries TRBV4-2 and TRBJ1-3; 7 nucleotides agree with TRBD1. Trimming cost V 4 bases and J 0 bases; bases outside gene matches: 3. The CDR3 is 15 amino acids. Per germline, CDR1 LGHNA and CDR2 YNFKEQ. CDR3 region: CASSPGTASGNTIYF. CDR3 sequence (DNA): TGTGCCAGCAGCCCTGGGACAGCCTCTGGAAACACCATATATTTT.